Presented here are 32 T cell receptor beta chains from one specimen sequenced in a study of cytomegalovirus exposure and HLA in healthy donors (dated by TCRdb to 2017 to 2019). Libraries were made using the immunoSEQ multiplex PCR assay. A mixture of 60 forward primers for TCR Vbeta segments and 13 reverse primers for TCR Jbeta segments was used in the multiplex PCR. TCRdb's version of the immuneACCESS table is confined to in-frame rearrangements and falls short of the full clone set. An unresolved V gene accounts for under half of the shortfall where checked; the remainder is of unknown origin. The sample data list about 120,000 clones, and around 78% of these were observed just once. In total, the top ten clones hold around 3% of the sample. Specimen: PBMCs. These receptors originate from a woman in her thirties in good health and CMV-seropositive.

As concerns this clone: At one boundary the junction diverges from the germline segment, which might be a read error. CDR3 region: CASSRGVVYDYTF. CDR3 DNA: TGTGCCAGCAGCCGGGGGGTTGTATATGACTACACCTTC. The chain combines TRBV5-6 with TRBJ1-2; D perhaps matches TRBD1 (5 bases). The germline gives CDR1 SGHDT, CDR2 YYEEEE. The CDR3 consists of 13 residues.

The rearrangement uses TRBV2 and TRBJ2-5; 11 bases are a match to TRBD2. Germline trimming cut 4 bases from V and 7 bases from J; bases unmatched to any gene: 8. There are 15 residues in the CDR3. Germline CDR1 is SNHLY and CDR2 is FYNNEI. This CDR3 reads CASSAVAGGRGTQYF. The CDR3 coding sequence is TGTGCCAGCAGTGCGGTAGCGGGGGGGCGGGGGACCCAGTACTTC. The complete variable domain, with remaining parts taken from reference TRBV2 and TRBJ2-5, reads EPEVTQTPSHQVTQMGQEVILRCVPISNHLYFYWYRQILGQKVEFLVSFYNNEISEKSEIFDDQFSVERPDGSNFTLKIRSTKLEDSAMYFCASSAVAGGRGTQYFGPGTRLLVL.

The J gene is TRBJ1-2, the V gene TRBV7-9, with no clear D. The length of the CDR3 is 12 residues. Deletions cut 1 base from V and 7 bases from J, with 7 bases between. CDR1 is SEHNR and CDR2 is FQNEAQ in the germline V gene (reference sequence). Written as DNA, the CDR3 is TGTGCCAGCAGCTTAGATTCGAGTGGCTACACCTTC. This codes for CASSLDSSGYTF.

The chain links TRBV2 to TRBJ1-1; D unclear. The CDR3 is 11 amino acids. V was cut by 8 bases and J by 7 bases, with 11 bases left in between. Germline CDR1 SNHLY, CDR2 FYNNEI. CDR3 DNA sequence: TGTGCCAGCGTGAGAGGAGGTGAAGCTTTCTTT. Protein product: CASVRGGEAFF.

V and J are TRBV5-1 and TRBJ2-1; TRBD2 agrees at 16 bases. The V segment lost 3 bases and the J segment 5 bases; nucleotides outside the gene matches: 17. Germline V gene sequence: CDR1 SGHRS, CDR2 YFSETQ. The CDR3 sequence is 21 residues long. Written as DNA, the CDR3 is TGCGCCAGCAGCTCCCGCCCCCCGGGACTAGCGGGGGGGCATCTTAACAATGAGCAGTTCTTC. Amino acids: CASSSRPPGLAGGHLNNEQFF.

This chain joins TRBV18 and TRBJ2-7; no reliable D call. This CDR3 is 13 amino acids long. The germline V gene has CDR1 KGHSH and CDR2 LQKENI. Trimming cost V 4 bases and J 5 bases, with 12 bases left between them. CDR3 amino acids: CASSLEQSNEQYF. CDR3 in DNA: TGTGCCAGCTCACTCGAACAGAGTAACGAGCAGTACTTC.

This chain uses TRBV28 with TRBJ1-6, with 7 nucleotides matching TRBD1. The junction had 11 bases not matched to a gene; V was cut back by 2 bases and J by 4 bases. CDR1 is MDHEN and CDR2 is SYDVKM in the germline V gene. The CDR3 spans 18 residues. CDR3 DNA: TGTGCCAGCAGTTTACTCGGAGACAGGGAATTATATAATTCACCCCTCCACTTT. It yields the protein CASSLLGDRELYNSPLHF.

The genes are TRBV7-2 and TRBJ2-5; 11 bases align to TRBD2. The CDR3 is 18 amino acids. Germline lookup yields CDR1 SGHTA and CDR2 FQGNSA. Trimming cost V 2 bases and J 6 bases; bases outside gene matches: 14. The CDR3 loop reads CASSLRGGSGGVRQTQYF. In DNA form, the CDR3 reads TGTGCCAGCAGCTTAAGGGGGGGTAGCGGGGGGGTCCGACAGACCCAGTACTTC.

The rearrangement uses TRBV5-6 and TRBJ2-1; 10 nucleotides line up with TRBD1. J was trimmed by 4 bases and V by 7 bases; bases with no gene match: 5. This CDR3 comprises 14 residues. Germline values: CDR1 SGHDT, CDR2 YYEEEE. The CDR3 bases are TGTGCCAGCCTGAGGGGACAGGGGTACAATGAGCAGTTCTTC. Encoded protein: CASLRGQGYNEQFF.

The chain couples TRBV9 to TRBJ2-3; 7 bases agree with TRBD2. The CDR3 runs to 14 residues. The germline V gene encodes CDR1 SGDLS and CDR2 YYNGEE. V was clipped by 4 bases and J by 4 bases; unmatched bases: 6. This chain's CDR3 is CASSTLTSADTQYF. The CDR3 bases are TGTGCCAGCAGCACACTAACTAGCGCAGATACGCAGTATTTT.

The chain couples TRBV2 to TRBJ1-1; D is ambiguous. Trimming took 2 bases from V and 6 from J, leaving 16 bases between them. In germline, CDR1 is SNHLY, CDR2 FYNNEI. The CDR3 is 15 residues long. CDR3 loop: CASSESRSGKAEAFF. CDR3 nucleotides: TGTGCCAGCAGTGAATCCCGGTCGGGGAAAGCTGAAGCTTTCTTT.

J is TRBJ1-1 and V is TRBV11-3; possibly TRBD1 for D (5 bases). This CDR3 spans 16 amino acids. Germline lookup yields CDR1 SGHNT and CDR2 YENEEA. V lost 2 bases to trimming and J lost 1 base, with 14 bases between them. In DNA form, the CDR3 reads TGTGCCAGCAGCTTACTAGGGGAACTTTGGAACACTGAAGCTTTCTTT. This sequence encodes CASSLLGELWNTEAFF.

The chain carries TRBV29-1 and TRBJ2-7, with a weak D call TRBD1 (6 bases). V was shortened by 6 bases and J by 0 bases, with 15 bases between the two germline ends. This CDR3 is built from 14 residues. The germline V gene has CDR1 SQVTM and CDR2 ANQGSEA. The CDR3 loop is CSVWGQEPSYEQYF. CDR3 nucleotides: TGCAGCGTCTGGGGACAAGAGCCCTCCTACGAGCAGTACTTC.

The chain carries TRBV7-2 and TRBJ2-2; TRBD2 aligns across 10 bases. This CDR3 is 16 amino acids long. Germline V CDR1 and CDR2: SGHTA, FQGNSA. The ends lost 5 bases at V and 8 bases at J; junction bases unmatched: 11. The CDR3 coding sequence is TGTGCCAGCAGCCCTAGTAGCGGGGGGCATCAAGGGGAGCTGTTTTTT. It yields the protein CASSPSSGGHQGELFF.

This clone has more than one count but fewer than ten. The chain recombines TRBV28 with TRBJ2-6; 7 nucleotides match TRBD1. Per the germline V gene, CDR1 is MDHEN and CDR2 is SYDVKM. J lost 4 bases, V lost 8 bases, and 8 bases had no gene match. The CDR3 runs 15 residues. The CDR3 spells CASLPTGSGANVLTF. The CDR3 coding sequence is TGTGCCAGCTTACCGACAGGGTCCGGGGCCAACGTCCTGACTTTC.

The chain links TRBV6-6 to TRBJ2-3; D remains ambiguous. Trimming stripped 5 bases from V and 0 bases from J, with 6 bases between. The CDR3 is made up of 13 amino acids. Germline assignment: CDR1 MNHNY and CDR2 SVGAGI (reference sequence). As DNA, the CDR3 is TGTGCCAGCAGTCAAGCCAGCACAGATACGCAGTATTTT. It yields the protein CASSQASTDTQYF.

The chain combines TRBV30 with TRBJ2-3, with D perhaps matching TRBD1 (6 bases). The V end lost 5 bases, the J end lost 6 bases, and 15 bases lay between the germline ends. CDR1 and CDR2 (germline): GTSNPN, SVGIG (reference sequence). The CDR3 contains 13 residues. CDR3: CAWDPGQSDTQYF. CDR3 in DNA: TGTGCCTGGGATCCGGGACAATCGGATACGCAGTATTTT.

V is TRBV7-2 and J is TRBJ1-4, with TRBD1 as a possible D gene (5 bases). The germline V and J ends were trimmed by 3 bases and 7 bases, with 9 bases remaining between them. This CDR3 spans 13 amino acids. In germline, CDR1 is SGHTA, CDR2 FQGNSA. This chain's CDR3 is CASSLGGGEKLFF. The CDR3 DNA reads TGTGCCAGCAGCTTGGGGGGAGGTGAAAAACTGTTTTTT.

V gene TRBV25-1 combines with J gene TRBJ2-7; weak D call: TRBD1 (5 bases). V lost 5 bases and J lost 2, with 13 bases in between. The length of the CDR3 is 14 residues. Germline lookup yields CDR1 MGHDK and CDR2 SYGVNS. This CDR3 reads CASSKGIPPYEQYF. CDR3 nucleotides: TGTGCCAGCAGTAAGGGGATCCCGCCCTACGAGCAGTACTTC.

The chain couples TRBV7-9 to TRBJ2-3; 11 nucleotides line up with TRBD2. Germline V CDR1 and CDR2: SEHNR, FQNEAQ (reference sequence). The CDR3 extends over 15 amino acids. J lost 6 bases, V lost 3 bases, and 5 bases had no gene match. The CDR3 DNA follows: TGTGCCAGCAGCTTTGGCGCTAGCGGGGGGGATACGCAGTATTTT. Amino acid sequence: CASSFGASGGDTQYF. Complete variable domain (other parts from reference TRBV7-9 and TRBJ2-3): DTGVSQNPRHKITKRGQNVTFRCDPISEHNRLYWYRQTLGQGPEFLTYFQNEAQLEKSRLLSDRFSAERPKGSFSTLEIQRTEQGDSAMYLCASSFGASGGDTQYFGPGTRLTVL.

The chain recombines TRBV19 with TRBJ2-7; TRBD1 matches 8 bases. The CDR3 length is 15 residues. Germline loops: CDR1 LNHDA, CDR2 SQIVND (reference sequence). V trimming: 3 bases; J trimming: 0 bases; junction bases outside the gene matches: 4. CDR3 residues: CASSMRQGPSYEQYF. The DNA of the CDR3 is TGTGCCAGTAGTATGCGACAGGGGCCCTCCTACGAGCAGTACTTC. Full variable domain (missing parts from reference TRBV19 and TRBJ2-7): DGGITQSPKYLFRKEGQNVTLSCEQNLNHDAMYWYRQDPGQGLRLIYYSQIVNDFQKGDIAEGYSVSREKKESFPLTVTSAQKNPTAFYLCASSMRQGPSYEQYFGPGTRLTVT.

To note about this clone: The junction differs from germline at one of its ends, possibly a read error. This sequence joins TRBV7-9 and TRBJ1-1; D gene uncertain. The CDR3 runs 15 residues. Germline-derived CDR1 and CDR2 are SEHNR and FQNEAQ (reference sequence). The CDR3, as DNA: TGTTCCAGCAGCTTAGGGCGGATGATGAACACTGAAGCTTTCTTT. Its protein product is CSSSLGRMMNTEAFF.

The V gene is TRBV7-9, the J gene TRBJ1-3, with D maybe TRBD1 (5 bases). V was pared by 3 bases and J by 4 bases, with 13 bases between. The germline CDR1 and CDR2 sequences are SEHNR and FQNEAQ (reference sequence). The CDR3 consists of 15 residues. This CDR3 is CASSLAVGAGNTIYF. DNA of the CDR3: TGTGCCAGCAGCTTGGCGGTTGGGGCGGGAAACACCATATATTTT.

The V and J genes are TRBV5-1 and TRBJ1-1; 8 bases map to TRBD1. The CDR3 runs to 16 residues. V lost 4 bases, J lost 1 base, and 9 bases stayed unmatched. The V gene's germline CDR1 is SGHRS and CDR2 YFSETQ. For the CDR3, the DNA is TGCGCCAGCAGCCGGCTAGGGACAGGTGAGAACACTGAAGCTTTCTTT. It is translated as CASSRLGTGENTEAFF.

The chain has TRBV4-3 and TRBJ2-3, with a weak D call TRBD2 (6 bases). From germline, CDR1 is LGHNA and CDR2 YSLEER. This CDR3 has 15 residues. V lost 2 bases to trimming and J lost 4 bases, with 13 bases between them. The CDR3 DNA follows: TGCGCCAGCAGCCAATCGGGAGTCACGGCAGATACGCAGTATTTT. It codes for CASSQSGVTADTQYF.

This clone appeared a few times. The chain couples TRBV2 to TRBJ1-3, with 7 bases that match TRBD1. Germline CDR1 and CDR2: SNHLY and FYNNEI. With V trimmed by 6 bases and J by 10 bases, 9 bases remained unmatched. The CDR3 spans 13 residues. The DNA of the CDR3 is TGTGCCAGCAGCGGGACAGCCCAAGGGACCATATATTTT. Translating it yields CASSGTAQGTIYF.

The chain recombines TRBV5-6 with TRBJ2-2; TRBD1 is a possible D gene (6 bases). Trimming took 4 bases from V and 5 from J, leaving 9 bases between them. Germline assignment: CDR1 SGHDT and CDR2 YYEEEE. The CDR3 runs to 13 residues. The CDR3 sequence is CASSRQVTGELFF. CDR3 in DNA: TGTGCCAGCAGCAGACAGGTTACCGGGGAGCTGTTTTTT.

The chain uses TRBV7-6 and TRBJ2-2; D gene unclear. V lost 2 bases and J 3 bases, leaving 4 bases between the germline ends. Germline lookup yields CDR1 SGHVS and CDR2 FNYEAQ. The CDR3 covers 13 residues. In DNA form, the CDR3 reads TGTGCCAGCAGCTTACAGGACACCGGGGAGCTGTTTTTT. It specifies CASSLQDTGELFF.

The chain has TRBV9 and TRBJ2-3; tentatively, D is TRBD1 (8 bases). The CDR3 is 17 residues long. Deletions cut 0 bases from V and 5 bases from J, with 19 bases between. CDR1 and CDR2 from the germline V gene are SGDLS and YYNGEE. CDR3 region: CASSVAGRAGGRDTQYF. The CDR3 DNA follows: TGTGCCAGCAGCGTAGCTGGGAGGGCAGGGGGCAGAGATACGCAGTATTTT. Combining the CDR3 with reference TRBV9 and TRBJ2-3 gives the whole variable domain DSGVTQTPKHLITATGQRVTLRCSPRSGDLSVYWYQQSLDQGLQFLIQYYNGEERAKGNILERFSAQQFPDLHSELNLSSLELGDSALYFCASSVAGRAGGRDTQYFGPGTRLTVL.

V gene TRBV5-1 combines with J gene TRBJ1-2; 7 bases are a match to TRBD1. CDR1 SGHRS and CDR2 YFSETQ come from the germline V gene. The V gene end was trimmed by 4 bases and the J gene end by 6 bases; junction bases not matched to a gene: 6. This CDR3 contains 13 residues. This CDR3 reads CASSTQGFDGYTF. The CDR3 DNA sequence: TGCGCCAGCAGCACACAGGGGTTTGATGGCTACACCTTC.

The chain joins TRBV2 to TRBJ2-7; tentatively, D is TRBD1 (5 bases). This CDR3 is 12 amino acids long. V dropped 4 bases and J dropped 7 bases, with 11 bases sitting between them. CDR1 is SNHLY and CDR2 is FYNNEI in the germline V gene. CDR3: CASSGSGQEQYF. In DNA form, the CDR3 reads TGTGCCAGCAGTGGTTCAGGGCAGGAGCAGTACTTC.

The CDR3 nucleotides are TGTGCCAGCAGCGTAGGGGGACAGGGGACCTATGGCTACACCTTC. Its translation is CASSVGGQGTYGYTF. The chain is built from TRBV9 and TRBJ1-2; 10 bases are shared with TRBD1. From germline, CDR1 is SGDLS and CDR2 YYNGEE. The CDR3 runs to 15 residues. V was clipped by 0 bases and J by 4 bases; unmatched bases: 3.